This T cell receptor beta chain comes out of a study of blood T cell repertoires in COVID-19. Sequenced by immunoSEQ multiplex PCR; TCRdb stores in-frame clones only, minus some. The data show about 260,000 clones, 80% to 95% seen once. The V and J ends lost 2 bases and 5 bases, in that order; junction bases with no gene match: 6. Looked up from germline, CDR1 is SGHKS and CDR2 is YYEKEE (reference sequence). The CDR3 sequence is 14 residues long. While infection was still active, Seattle patients were enrolled and then followed longitudinally. The chain recombines TRBV5-5 with TRBJ2-7; TRBD1 aligns across 8 bases. Sequencing used peripheral blood. The origin of this receptor is a person aged 18 to 35 with COVID-19, enrolled during active disease. The CDR3 region is CASSFIRGQDEQYF. The CDR3 region has the DNA TGTGCCAGCAGCTTCATCAGGGGGCAAGACGAGCAGTACTTC.